These T cell receptor beta chains were read from a single sample in a study of control samples from healthy donors and cancer patients. Here immunoSEQ multiplex PCR was the method, and the copy in TCRdb shows in-frame clones only, minus some. The table shows 120,000 or so clones, with around 90% occurring only once. Sequencing was done on a sample of blood. The receptors originated from a man in his forties in good health. Both conserved end residues are part of each CDR3. The D gene is left open where the match is weak. The size of a clone is reported for some rows only, either as once, few or many, or as a class for expanded clones.

cdr3_aa: CASSQDRGFLNTEAFF
cdr3_nt: TGTGCCAGCAGCCAAGACAGGGGTTTCCTAAACACTGAAGCTTTCTTT
v_call: TRBV27
d_call: TRBD1
j_call: TRBJ1-1
clone_size: NA

cdr3_aa: CASSWDGREKLFF
cdr3_nt: TGTGCCAGCAGTTGGGACGGTCGTGAAAAACTGTTTTTT
v_call: TRBV12-3/TRBV12-4
d_call: NA
j_call: TRBJ1-4
clone_size: NA

cdr3_aa: CASSVARTGIGDSGANVLTF
cdr3_nt: TGTGCCAGCAGCGTAGCTCGGACGGGAATTGGAGACTCTGGGGCCAACGTCCTGACTTTC
v_call: TRBV9
d_call: NA
j_call: TRBJ2-6
clone_size: NA

cdr3_aa: CASSPSHPSGGAREQYF
cdr3_nt: TGTGCCAGCAGTCCCTCCCACCCTAGCGGGGGGGCCAGAGAGCAGTACTTC
v_call: TRBV6-6
d_call: TRBD2
j_call: TRBJ2-7
clone_size: NA

cdr3_aa: CASSQVGQGRGYTF
cdr3_nt: TGCGCCAGCAGCCAAGTGGGACAGGGACGGGGCTACACCTTC
v_call: TRBV4-1
d_call: TRBD1
j_call: TRBJ1-2
clone_size: NA

cdr3_aa: CASSQDSLEGSYLSSGNTIYF
cdr3_nt: TGTGCCAGCAGCCAAGATAGTTTGGAGGGGTCCTACTTGAGCTCTGGAAACACCATATATTTT
v_call: TRBV3-1/TRBV3-2
d_call: NA
j_call: TRBJ1-3
clone_size: once

cdr3_aa: CASSQDSLAYEQYF
cdr3_nt: TGTGCCAGCAGCCAGGACAGCCTTGCCTACGAGCAGTACTTC
v_call: TRBV11-3
d_call: NA
j_call: TRBJ2-7
clone_size: NA

cdr3_aa: CASGPHDPPGGYTF
cdr3_nt: TGTGCCAGCGGTCCTCACGATCCCCCGGGGGGCTACACCTTC
v_call: TRBV27
d_call: NA
j_call: TRBJ1-2
clone_size: NA

cdr3_aa: CASSELPEVYEQYF
cdr3_nt: TGTGCCAGCAGTGAACTTCCGGAGGTCTACGAGCAGTACTTC
v_call: TRBV2
d_call: NA
j_call: TRBJ2-7
clone_size: NA

cdr3_aa: CASSGRDEAFF
cdr3_nt: TGTGCCAGCAGTGGGAGGGATGAAGCTTTCTTT
v_call: TRBV6-6
d_call: NA
j_call: TRBJ1-1
clone_size: many

cdr3_aa: CASGDRVITEAFF
cdr3_nt: TGTGCCAGTGGGGACAGGGTTATTACTGAAGCTTTCTTT
v_call: TRBV19
d_call: TRBD1
j_call: TRBJ1-1
clone_size: few

cdr3_aa: CARAPGRISYEQYF
cdr3_nt: TGTGCCAGGGCTCCGGGCAGAATCTCCTACGAGCAGTACTTC
v_call: TRBV6-4
d_call: NA
j_call: TRBJ2-7
clone_size: NA

cdr3_aa: CASSQEGPGEGETQYF
cdr3_nt: TGCGCCAGCAGCCAAGAGGGACCTGGGGAGGGAGAGACCCAGTACTTC
v_call: TRBV4-3
d_call: TRBD2
j_call: TRBJ2-5
clone_size: NA

cdr3_aa: CASSQGQGGNNTEAFF
cdr3_nt: TGTGCCAGCAGCCAAGGTCAGGGTGGTAACAACACTGAAGCTTTCTTT
v_call: TRBV14
d_call: NA
j_call: TRBJ1-1
clone_size: NA

cdr3_aa: CASRPGLATHEQFF
cdr3_nt: TGTGCCAGCAGGCCGGGACTAGCGACGCATGAGCAGTTCTTC
v_call: TRBV7-3
d_call: TRBD2
j_call: TRBJ2-1
clone_size: NA

cdr3_aa: CASSQDRYQPQHF
cdr3_nt: TGCGCCAGCAGCCAAGATCGATATCAGCCCCAGCATTTT
v_call: TRBV4-3
d_call: NA
j_call: TRBJ1-5
clone_size: NA